This T cell receptor beta chain was captured in a study of cytomegalovirus exposure and HLA in healthy donors. Background on the study: T cells numbering about 179 million yielded 95 million to 140 million unique TCR beta sequences in an earlier analysis. Regarding the study as a whole: Across donors, most TCRs were seen rarely, yet some public ones were widespread. Several V segments, TRBV6-2 and TRBV6-3 among them, could not be told apart and were dropped.

CDR1 is MGHRA, CDR2 YSYEKL, per germline. CDR3 length: 15 residues. Donors showed nominal health when sampled, although they likely had unrecorded immune exposures. Concerning this clone itself: Its target is not known. At one boundary the junction diverges from the germline segment, which might be a read error.

13 Jbeta primers and 60 Vbeta primers were used for the PCR. Repertoires were generated with immunoSEQ multiplex PCR, while TCRdb's copy carries only in-frame clones and drops some. The sample has over 200,000 clones, approximately 68% seen once; the top ten hold approximately 1.9%. The chain uses TRBV4-1 and TRBJ2-7, with 7 nucleotides matching TRBD1. The receptor was isolated from a woman in her twenties or thirties in good health and CMV-seronegative. The sequenced sample consisted of PBMCs. CDR3 sequence: CASSQGAQGAYEQYF. In DNA, the CDR3 is TGTGCCAGCAGCCAAGGGGCCCAGGGGGCCTACGAGCAGTACTTC.